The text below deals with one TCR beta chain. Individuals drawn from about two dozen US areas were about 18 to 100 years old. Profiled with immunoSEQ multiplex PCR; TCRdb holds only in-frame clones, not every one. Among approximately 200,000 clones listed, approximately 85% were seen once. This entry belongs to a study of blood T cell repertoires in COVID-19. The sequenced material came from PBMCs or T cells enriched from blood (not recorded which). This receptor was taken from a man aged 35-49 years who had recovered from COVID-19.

CDR3 sequence (DNA): TGTGCCAGCAGCCCAACTAGCGGGAGTGAGACCCAGTACTTC. The encoded protein is CASSPTSGSETQYF. The V call is TRBV4-2, the J call TRBJ2-5; 11 bases agree with TRBD2. The CDR3 sequence is 14 residues long. CDR1 is LGHNA and CDR2 is YNFKEQ in the germline V gene. V shed 4 bases and J 5 bases; nucleotides not matched to a gene: 3.